This T cell receptor (beta chain) is drawn from a study of response to subunit inactivated influenza vaccine. Via MiXCR, TCRdb re-called the RT-PCR reads, giving one row per CDR3 protein. This sample has fewer than 350,000 distinct CDR3 sequences; 21% occur once, and the top ten carry about a tenth. Findings and limits, study-wide: The authors suggested that every seasonal influenza vaccination recruits few new T cells.

The CDR3 is made up of 16 amino acids. Per germline, CDR1 MNHEY and CDR2 SVGAGI. Trimming removed 2 bases at V and 0 bases at J, with 11 bases between. This clonotype was seen a handful of times. Its target is not known. Sequenced here: PBMCs from blood, sampled 21 months after vaccination. J is TRBJ2-1 and V is TRBV6-5; possibly TRBD2 for D (5 bases). The sequence was collected from a man in his fifties or sixties who received an inactivated influenza vaccine. CDR3 DNA: TGTGCCAGCAGTTACAAGAGCGGTAGCTCCTACAATGAGCAGTTCTTC. This translates into CASSYKSGSSYNEQFF.